A selection of T cell receptor beta chains follows, all from one sample in a study of blood T cells in healthy people across ages. TCRdb called the 5' RACE reads again in MiXCR, with one record for every CDR3 protein. Of 1,500,000 or so distinct CDR3 sequences in the sample, approximately 59% were seen once. Sequencing used blood. Receptor source: a man in his late teens or twenties in good health. Each CDR3 is given with its conserved first and last residue. The D gene is left open where the match is weak. A row's size may be missing; if present it is once, few, many or a size class.

>TRBD2|-|15|TRBV27|TRBJ2-1
CASSPGTSGGGEQFF
TGTGCCAGCAGTCCCGGGACTAGCGGGGGGGGTGAGCAGTTCTTC
>TRBD1|-|16|TRBV25-1|TRBJ2-7
CASSELKGTGGYEQYF
TGTGCCAGCAGTGAATTGAAGGGGACAGGGGGCTACGAGCAGTACTTC
>TRBD2|-|19|TRBV7-2|TRBJ2-5
CASSPIRGLAGRHQETQYF
TGTGCCAGCAGCCCCATCCGGGGACTAGCGGGTCGTCATCAAGAGACCCAGTACTTC
>TRBD2|-|17|TRBV18|TRBJ2-1
CASSPSGGLAVYNEQFF
TGTGCCAGCTCACCGTCGGGTGGACTAGCGGTCTACAATGAGCAGTTCTTC
>-|-|14|TRBV20-1|TRBJ2-3
CSAIAWLASDTQYF
TGCAGTGCTATAGCCTGGCTAGCTTCAGATACGCAGTATTTT
>-|-|14|TRBV4-3|TRBJ1-1
CASSQSTGATEAFF
TGCGCCAGCAGCCAAAGTACAGGCGCCACTGAAGCTTTCTTT
>-|few|14|TRBV20-1|TRBJ2-7
CSVRDLQRDYEQYF
TGCAGTGTTCGGGACTTGCAAAGGGACTACGAGCAGTACTTC
>-|-|11|TRBV29-1|TRBJ2-5
CSVGVVETQYF
TGCAGCGTGGGGGTAGTTGAGACCCAGTACTTC
>-|-|14|TRBV28|TRBJ2-3
CASSQRTAPDTQYF
TGTGCCAGCAGTCAGCGGACAGCCCCAGATACGCAGTATTTT
>-|-|12|TRBV11-2|TRBJ2-7
CASRSGIYEQYF
TGTGCCAGCAGATCCGGCATCTACGAGCAGTACTTC
>-|-|15|TRBV11-2|TRBJ2-5
CASSLVGSVTETQYF
TGTGCCAGCAGCTTAGTGGGTAGCGTGACAGAGACCCAGTACTTC
>-|-|11|TRBV12-3/TRBV12-4|TRBJ2-5
CASKMWETQYF
TGTGCCAGCAAAATGTGGGAGACCCAGTACTTC
>TRBD2|few|15|TRBV20-1|TRBJ2-7
CSARVALAGAYEQYF
TGCAGTGCTAGAGTGGCCCTAGCGGGGGCCTACGAGCAGTACTTC
>-|-|14|TRBV13|TRBJ2-2
CASSPGPYTGELFF
TGTGCCAGCAGTCCCGGGCCCTACACCGGGGAGCTGTTTTTT
>-|-|12|TRBV29-1|TRBJ1-2
CSTEASNYGYTF
TGCAGCACTGAAGCCAGTAACTATGGCTACACCTTC